The 5 T cell receptor beta chains reported below all come from one sample, sequenced in a study of graft-versus-host responses after intestinal transplantation. Sequencing was performed with immunoSEQ multiplex PCR; in TCRdb, only in-frame clones are kept and a portion is missing. This repertoire shows more than 12,000 clones, roughly a third found once; its top ten account for 5.7%. Here the sequenced sample was alloreactive CD4+ T cells from a mixed lymphocyte reaction culture, taken before intestinal transplant. Subset denoted: CFSE-low proliferating T cells sorted from roughly six-day pre-transplant mixed lymphocyte reaction (GvH or HvG direction). The receptors here all came from a human patient who received an intestinal transplant.

The chain recombines TRBV7-7 with TRBJ2-7; 7 nucleotides agree with TRBD1. CDR3 length equals 15 residues. Losses at the gene ends were 4 bases for V and 3 bases for J; bases not matched to a gene: 9. The germline CDR1 and CDR2 sequences are SSHAT and FNYEAQ (reference sequence). In nucleotides, the CDR3 is TGTGCCAGCAGCTGGAACCGGGACAGCAACTACGAGCAGTACTTC. This encodes CASSWNRDSNYEQYF.

This chain connects TRBV5-1 to TRBJ2-7, with 13 bases that match TRBD2. Germline V gene lookup returns CDR1 SGHRS and CDR2 YFSETQ. The CDR3 contains 16 residues. The V and J ends lost 2 bases and 0 bases, in that order; junction bases with no gene match: 2. The CDR3 DNA is TGCGCCAGCAGCTTACTAGCGGGAGGGAGCTCCTACGAGCAGTACTTC. Amino acids: CASSLLAGGSSYEQYF.

This chain uses TRBV10-2 with TRBJ1-4; a weak D match, TRBD1 (5 bases). Germline V lookup: CDR1 WSHSY, CDR2 SAAADI. Between the trimmed V and J ends, which lost 0 bases and 12 bases, there was a span of 11 bases. CDR3 size: 13 residues. DNA for the CDR3: TGCGCCAGCAGTGAGTCGGTTCCGGGGGAACTGTTTTTT. Translating gives CASSESVPGELFF.

The rearrangement links TRBV9 to TRBJ2-3, with TRBD2 identical over 15 bases. There are 18 residues in the CDR3. V shed 5 bases, J shed 4 bases, and the junction held 11 bases outside the gene matches. CDR1 and CDR2 (germline): SGDLS, YYNGEE. CDR3 amino acids: CASSFRGTSGRIPDTQYF. The CDR3 nucleotides are TGTGCCAGCAGTTTTAGAGGGACTAGCGGGAGGATCCCAGATACGCAGTATTTT.

There are a few counts of this clone. The chain recombines TRBV5-4 with TRBJ1-2, with D perhaps matching TRBD1 (5 bases). The V gene's germline CDR1 is SGHNT and CDR2 YYREEE (reference sequence). The V and J ends lost 0 bases and 5 bases respectively, with 8 bases between them. The CDR3 sequence is 13 residues long. CDR3 sequence (DNA): TGTGCCAGCAGCTTGGTGGGGCATTATGGCTACACCTTC. It translates to CASSLVGHYGYTF.